These T cell receptor beta chains were read from a single sample in a study of cytomegalovirus exposure and HLA in healthy donors. The method was immunoSEQ multiplex PCR; TCRdb's version includes in-frame clones alone and lacks a portion of them. The sample has around 120,000 clones. The source material was PBMCs. Receptors originate from a man aged 18 to 30 in good health and CMV-seronegative. The CDR3 runs from the conserved cysteine through the conserved F or W. The D gene is left open where the match is weak.

d_gene	v_gene	j_gene	CDR3aa	CDR3nt
TRBD2	TRBV7-2	TRBJ2-7	CASSLRTSGSYEQYF	TGTGCCAGCAGCTTAAGGACTAGCGGTTCCTACGAGCAGTACTTC
.	TRBV7-9	TRBJ2-7	CASSMWDEGGNEQYF	TGTGCCAGCAGCATGTGGGATGAGGGCGGGAACGAGCAGTACTTC
TRBD2	TRBV11-2	TRBJ2-5	CASSFSGSRPETQYF	TGTGCCAGCAGCTTTAGCGGGAGTCGTCCAGAGACCCAGTACTTC
.	TRBV5-6	TRBJ1-6	CASSNGGRDNSPLHF	TGTGCCAGCAGCAATGGGGGCAGGGATAATTCACCCCTCCACTTT
TRBD1	TRBV6-5	TRBJ1-4	CASRPGQGSAELFF	TGTGCCAGCAGACCTGGACAGGGTTCAGCGGAACTGTTTTTT
TRBD1	TRBV13	TRBJ1-3	CASSGLTGVDTIYF	TGTGCCAGCAGCGGGCTGACAGGGGTGGACACCATATATTTT
.	TRBV27	TRBJ1-4	CASSLQATNEKLFF	TGTGCCAGCAGTTTACAGGCAACTAATGAAAAACTGTTTTTT
TRBD1	TRBV4-1	TRBJ1-5	CASSQESPVTGWWNQPQHF	TGCGCCAGCAGCCAAGAATCCCCCGTGACAGGGTGGTGGAATCAGCCCCAGCATTTT
.	TRBV5-1	TRBJ2-1	CASSLGGASVNEQFF	TGCGCCAGCAGCTTGGGTGGGGCCAGTGTAAATGAGCAGTTCTTC
.	TRBV30	TRBJ2-5	CAWTWGVGETQYF	TGTGCCTGGACTTGGGGGGTGGGGGAGACCCAGTACTTC
TRBD2	TRBV6-5	TRBJ2-2	CASSGTSGPTGELFF	TGTGCCAGCTCAGGGACTAGCGGCCCTACCGGGGAGCTGTTTTTT
.	TRBV7-2	TRBJ2-2	CASSPPQGSVFGELFF	TGTGCCAGCAGCCCCCCACAGGGTTCGGTTTTCGGGGAGCTGTTTTTT
TRBD1	TRBV9	TRBJ1-2	CASSSRQGIYSGYTF	TGTGCCAGCAGCTCCCGACAGGGGATATACTCTGGCTACACCTTC
.	TRBV6-4	TRBJ2-1	CASSDSGVNEQFF	TGTGCCAGCAGTGACAGTGGAGTCAATGAGCAGTTCTTC
.	TRBV4-1	TRBJ2-2	CASSQEGRLTGELFF	TGCGCCAGCAGCCAAGAGGGGAGATTAACCGGGGAGCTGTTTTTT
.	TRBV2	TRBJ1-5	CASSGTGTQPQHF	TGTGCCAGCAGTGGAACAGGGACTCAGCCCCAGCATTTT
TRBD1	TRBV7-9	TRBJ2-3	CASSSRHRGLRTDTQYF	TGTGCCAGCAGCTCACGGCACAGGGGGCTGCGCACAGATACGCAGTATTTT
.	TRBV10-3	TRBJ2-1	CAIRGDYNEQFF	TGTGCCATCAGGGGAGACTACAATGAGCAGTTCTTC
.	TRBV5-1	TRBJ2-5	CASSAVRADQETQYF	TGCGCCAGCAGCGCAGTGAGGGCCGATCAAGAGACCCAGTACTTC
.	TRBV9	TRBJ1-1	CASSVVGTGGIMNTEAFF	TGTGCCAGCAGCGTAGTTGGAACAGGAGGGATCATGAACACTGAAGCTTTCTTT
.	TRBV6-6	TRBJ1-4	CASMRGGVEKLFF	TGTGCCAGCATGAGAGGGGGGGTTGAAAAACTGTTTTTT
.	TRBV7-3	TRBJ2-5	CASSLYPQETQYF	TGTGCCAGCAGCTTATATCCTCAAGAGACCCAGTACTTC
TRBD2	TRBV9	TRBJ2-7	CASSVGGTGYEQYF	TGTGCCAGCAGCGTCGGGGGGACCGGGTACGAGCAGTACTTC
.	TRBV2	TRBJ1-1	CASSEALQGGTEAFF	TGTGCCAGCAGTGAAGCGCTTCAGGGCGGCACTGAAGCTTTCTTT